This T cell receptor (beta chain) was found in a study of Ad26.COV2.S vaccination and SARS-CoV-2 variants. The overall study: Donor joined the COV1001 Ad26.COV2.S trial arm. Ad26.COV2.S given intramuscularly, once or twice 56 days apart.

Comments on this clone: Its antigen is as yet unknown.

This sample's treatment: 15 to 20 received Ad26.COV2.S at low or high dose, single or two shots; 5 received placebo; per-sample allocation not given. Specimens were obtained on day 63 following the first vaccine or placebo injection. The individual, an adult aged 18-55 years, was a donor in Boston. TCRdb's copy holds only in-frame clones and misses some; the assay was immunoSEQ multiplex PCR. The sample contains about 350,000 clones, around nine tenths of which appear only once. Regarding the study as a whole: TCR breadth and depth estimates may have understated total T cell responses.

This sequence originates from a person aged 18-65 years who received the Ad26.COV2.S COVID-19 vaccine or a placebo. The sequenced sample was peripheral blood, obtained in a trial of Ad26.COV2.S vaccine versus placebo.

The CDR3 DNA reads as TGTGCCAGCAGCCCCGCCGGAATTCACGAGCAGTACTTC. Translating gives CASSPAGIHEQYF. The chain joins TRBV27 to TRBJ2-7; D is ambiguous. The CDR3 has 13 residues. Germline CDR1 is MNHEY and CDR2 is SMNVEV (reference sequence). Trimming left V 6 bases short and J 5 bases short, with 14 bases between.